A single sample is the source of the 29 T cell receptor beta chains below, sequenced in a study of blood T cell repertoires in COVID-19. Some clones are missing from TCRdb's copy, which holds only in-frame ones; the method was immunoSEQ multiplex PCR. The data contain about 150,000 clones, 87% of them singletons. Sequenced material: peripheral blood. All receptors derive from a woman aged 45-65 years with active or convalescent COVID-19.

The CDR3 is CASRRTDFNEKLFF. CDR3 DNA sequence: TGTGCCAGCAGGCGGACAGACTTTAATGAAAAACTGTTTTTT. The rearrangement uses TRBV27 and TRBJ1-4, with D tentatively TRBD1 (6 bases). The germline gives CDR1 MNHEY, CDR2 SMNVEV (reference sequence). With 6 bases removed from V and 4 bases from J, the gap between germline ends came to 12 bases. This CDR3 comprises 14 residues.

V and J are TRBV27 and TRBJ2-2; D gene unclear. Per germline, CDR1 MNHEY and CDR2 SMNVEV (reference sequence). The CDR3 length is 15 residues. The V gene lost 2 bases and the J gene lost 3 bases, with 10 bases spanning the gap. CDR3 residues: CASSLDFRYTGELFF. The CDR3 coding sequence is TGTGCCAGCAGTTTAGATTTCAGATACACCGGGGAGCTGTTTTTT.

The CDR3 protein is CASSPAGRAGELFF. The CDR3 nucleotides read TGTGCCAGCAGCCCCGCGGGGAGGGCCGGGGAGCTGTTTTTT. V is TRBV7-2 and J is TRBJ2-2; 7 nucleotides line up with TRBD2. J lost 6 bases, V lost 5 bases, and 6 bases had no gene match. From germline, CDR1 is SGHTA and CDR2 FQGNSA. CDR3 length equals 14 residues.

This chain links TRBV9 with TRBJ1-3; the match to TRBD1 covers 7 bases. CDR1 SGDLS and CDR2 YYNGEE come from the germline V gene. The V segment lost 3 bases and the J segment 0 bases; nucleotides outside the gene matches: 6. The CDR3 extends over 16 amino acids. The CDR3 reads CASSETTGFSGNTIYF. The DNA of the CDR3 is TGTGCCAGCAGCGAAACGACAGGGTTCTCTGGAAACACCATATATTTT.

This rearrangement joins TRBV28 to TRBJ2-3, with 10 bases fitting TRBD2. The CDR3 covers 15 residues. The germline V gene has CDR1 MDHEN and CDR2 SYDVKM. Trimming at V came to 6 bases and at J to 2 bases, leaving 5 bases not matched to a gene. CDR3 DNA sequence: TGTGCCAGCAGGCCTACTAGCGGGATCACAGATACGCAGTATTTT. This gives the protein CASRPTSGITDTQYF. The full variable domain, its missing parts supplied by reference TRBV28 and TRBJ2-3, is DVKVTQSSRYLVKRTGEKVFLECVQDMDHENMFWYRQDPGLGLRLIYFSYDVKMKEKGDIPEGYSVSREKKERFSLILESASTNQTSMYLCASRPTSGITDTQYFGPGTRLTVL.

V and J are TRBV5-1 and TRBJ2-1, with 8 bases lining up with TRBD2. J was trimmed by 10 bases and V by 4 bases; bases with no gene match: 4. Germline V gene data show CDR1 as SGHRS and CDR2 as YFSETQ. This CDR3 contains 12 residues. The DNA of the CDR3 is TGCGCCAGCAGCGGGACTAGAGAGGAGCAGTTCTTC. Protein sequence: CASSGTREEQFF.

V usage is TRBV7-2 and J usage is TRBJ2-5; a possible D gene is TRBD2 (5 bases). V was cut by 1 base and J by 0 bases, with 9 bases left in between. The CDR3 contains 15 residues. The germline V gene has CDR1 SGHTA and CDR2 FQGNSA. DNA for the CDR3: TGTGCCAGCAGCTTAGTGTCGGGGTACCAAGAGACCCAGTACTTC. It is translated as CASSLVSGYQETQYF.

The rearrangement uses TRBV28 and TRBJ2-7, with D perhaps matching TRBD1 (5 bases). V lost 8 bases to trimming and J lost 3 bases, with 20 bases between them. Germline loops: CDR1 MDHEN, CDR2 SYDVKM. The CDR3 extends over 15 amino acids. CDR3 in DNA: TGTGCCAGCCGGTCTCCCACGGAAGGGGTCTACGAGCAGTACTTC. This encodes CASRSPTEGVYEQYF.

This chain connects TRBV5-5 to TRBJ2-7; 8 nucleotides match TRBD1. The CDR3 extends over 14 amino acids. Trimming at V came to 0 bases and at J to 4 bases, leaving 3 bases not matched to a gene. The germline CDR1 and CDR2 sequences are SGHKS and YYEKEE (reference sequence). The CDR3 loop is CASSLGTGRYEQYF. CDR3 nucleotide sequence: TGTGCCAGCAGCTTGGGGACAGGGCGGTACGAGCAGTACTTC. The whole variable domain, filled in from reference TRBV5-5 and TRBJ2-7, reads DAGVTQSPTHLIKTRGQQVTLRCSPISGHKSVSWYQQVLGQGPQFIFQYYEKEERGRGNFPDRFSARQFPNYSSELNVNALLLGDSALYLCASSLGTGRYEQYFGPGTRLTVT.

The gene calls are TRBV6-6 and TRBJ2-7; the match to TRBD2 covers 13 bases. Trimming took 5 bases from V and 3 from J; bases not matched to a gene: 7. CDR1 is MNHNY, CDR2 SVGAGI, per germline (reference sequence). CDR3 length: 16 residues. This CDR3 reads CASSPGLAGEVYEQYF. CDR3 DNA sequence: TGTGCCAGCAGTCCAGGACTAGCGGGAGAGGTCTACGAGCAGTACTTC.

This clone came up once. The chain has TRBV5-4 and TRBJ1-1; tentative D call: TRBD1 (5 bases). Germline assignment: CDR1 SGHNT and CDR2 YYREEE (reference sequence). The V end lost 7 bases, the J end lost 4 bases, and 8 bases lay between the germline ends. The CDR3 spans 11 residues. The CDR3 here is CASEQGTEAFF. CDR3 DNA sequence: TGTGCCAGCGAGCAGGGCACTGAAGCTTTCTTT.

The V gene is TRBV12-3 or TRBV12-4, the J gene TRBJ1-5; D might be TRBD1 (6 bases). The V gene lost 6 bases and the J gene lost 7 bases, with 13 bases spanning the gap. The CDR3 has 13 residues. The CDR3 region has the DNA TGTGCCAGCAGAACTACAGGGTCACAGCCCCAGCATTTT. The encoded protein is CASRTTGSQPQHF.

V gene TRBV19 combines with J gene TRBJ1-1; 12 nucleotides align to TRBD1. CDR3 length: 15 amino acids. The trim removed 10 bases at V and 4 bases at J, leaving 10 bases unmatched. Per germline, CDR1 LNHDA and CDR2 SQIVND (reference sequence). The CDR3 protein is CATGTGGARSTEAFF. As DNA, the CDR3 is TGTGCCACCGGGACAGGGGGCGCCCGGAGCACTGAAGCTTTCTTT.

This clone was found once. The chain links TRBV7-2 to TRBJ1-1; 7 bases are shared with TRBD1. CDR1 is SGHTA and CDR2 is FQGNSA in the germline V gene. CDR3 length: 13 amino acids. Trimming removed 3 bases from V and 8 bases from J; junction bases left unmatched: 6. The CDR3 spells CASSFRGTEEAFF. The CDR3 region has the DNA TGTGCCAGCAGCTTTCGGGGGACAGAAGAAGCTTTCTTT.

The chain couples TRBV2 to TRBJ2-3; D unresolved. Deletions cut 7 bases from V and 2 bases from J, with 16 bases between. This CDR3 contains 15 residues. Germline assignment: CDR1 SNHLY and CDR2 FYNNEI. Here the CDR3 reads CASIMSEPPTDTQYF. The CDR3 DNA follows: TGTGCCAGCATCATGAGTGAGCCCCCCACAGATACGCAGTATTTT. Based on the CDR3 plus reference TRBV2 and TRBJ2-3, the full variable domain is EPEVTQTPSHQVTQMGQEVILRCVPISNHLYFYWYRQILGQKVEFLVSFYNNEISEKSEIFDDQFSVERPDGSNFTLKIRSTKLEDSAMYFCASIMSEPPTDTQYFGPGTRLTVL.

This clone was seen only a few times. This chain uses TRBV19 with TRBJ1-2, with 7 positions matching TRBD1. The length of the CDR3 is 16 residues. Germline V gene sequence: CDR1 LNHDA, CDR2 SQIVND (reference sequence). Losses at the gene ends were 5 bases for V and 5 bases for J; bases not matched to a gene: 14. The CDR3 DNA is TGTGCCAGTAGTCGGGACAGCGGTCCTGGGGGGTATGGCTACACCTTC. Translation gives CASSRDSGPGGYGYTF.

The rearrangement joins TRBV5-1 to TRBJ1-4; D is uncertain. V was cut by 0 bases and J by 3 bases, with 9 bases left in between. This CDR3 contains 15 residues. Germline V lookup: CDR1 SGHRS, CDR2 YFSETQ. CDR3 residues: CASSLVPTANEKLFF. The DNA for the CDR3 is TGCGCCAGCAGCTTGGTACCTACTGCTAATGAAAAACTGTTTTTT.

This chain links TRBV3-1 (or the pseudogene TRBV3-2) with TRBJ1-5; possibly TRBD1 for D (6 bases). Trimming shortened V by 1 base and J by 6 bases, and 13 bases separated the two germline ends. The CDR3 is 15 residues long. Germline V gene sequence: CDR1 LGHDT, CDR2 YNNKEL (reference sequence). CDR3 DNA: TGTGCCAGCAGCCAAGCTTCGGGGGGCAGTCAGCCCCAGCATTTT. Protein: CASSQASGGSQPQHF.

This chain connects TRBV7-8 to TRBJ2-5; 7 bases are a match to TRBD2. CDR3 length: 16 amino acids. The germline gives CDR1 SGHVS, CDR2 FQNEAQ. Trimming took 5 bases from V and 3 from J; bases not matched to a gene: 12. For the CDR3, the DNA is TGTGCCAGCAGCCGATCCTATTGGGCGGGAGAAGAGACCCAGTACTTC. It encodes CASSRSYWAGEETQYF.

V and J are TRBV27 and TRBJ1-5; D is perhaps TRBD1 (6 bases). With 8 bases removed from V and 0 bases from J, the gap between germline ends came to 14 bases. From germline, CDR1 is MNHEY and CDR2 SMNVEV (reference sequence). The CDR3 covers 15 residues. The CDR3 here is CASAVGTNSNQPQHF. For the CDR3, the DNA is TGTGCCAGCGCCGTGGGGACAAATAGCAATCAGCCCCAGCATTTT.

This rearrangement joins TRBV7-2 to TRBJ2-7; D gene unclear. The CDR3 extends over 14 amino acids. In germline, CDR1 is SGHTA, CDR2 FQGNSA. V was clipped by 1 base and J by 6 bases, with 13 bases between them. The CDR3 coding sequence is TGTGCCAGCAGCTTAGAACTCGGCGGTCCCGAGCAGTACTTC. It specifies CASSLELGGPEQYF.

The chain is built from TRBV11-2 and TRBJ1-2; D is unresolved. The germline V gene encodes CDR1 SGHAT and CDR2 FQNNGV. Trimming removed 0 bases from V and 5 bases from J, with 7 bases in between. This CDR3 comprises 13 residues. CDR3: CASSLEALYGYTF. The CDR3 DNA reads TGTGCCAGCAGCTTAGAAGCTTTGTATGGCTACACCTTC.

This chain links TRBV20-1 with TRBJ2-5, with unresolved D. Per germline, CDR1 DFQATT and CDR2 SNEGSKA (reference sequence). This CDR3 has 11 residues. Here the CDR3 reads CSALGAETQYF. In DNA, the CDR3 is TGCAGCGCTCTTGGTGCGGAGACCCAGTACTTC.

The chain links TRBV7-2 to TRBJ2-1; 7 nucleotides align to TRBD2. Unmatched junction bases numbered 8, after V lost 6 bases and J lost 0 bases. The CDR3 contains 16 residues. Looked up from germline, CDR1 is SGHTA and CDR2 is FQGNSA. The CDR3 loop reads CASRFLSGNSYNEQFF. In DNA, the CDR3 is TGTGCCAGCAGGTTTTTAAGCGGGAACTCCTACAATGAGCAGTTCTTC.

The CDR3 nucleotides are TGCAGCGTTGAAAGACCTTCGGGGGACTATGGCTACACCTTC. Translating it yields CSVERPSGDYGYTF. This chain uses TRBV29-1 with TRBJ1-2; D may be TRBD1 (5 bases). Germline V gives CDR1 SQVTM, CDR2 ANQGSEA. Trimming took 2 bases from V and 3 from J, leaving 13 bases between them. This CDR3 is 14 amino acids long.

The J gene is TRBJ2-5, the V gene TRBV7-9; D not resolved. The CDR3 extends over 14 amino acids. Germline V gene data show CDR1 as SEHNR and CDR2 as FQNEAQ (reference sequence). V dropped 6 bases and J dropped 4 bases, with 15 bases sitting between them. CDR3 residues: CASSFPRSPETQYF. The CDR3, as DNA: TGTGCCAGCAGTTTCCCTAGAAGTCCAGAGACCCAGTACTTC. Combining the CDR3 with reference TRBV7-9 and TRBJ2-5 gives the whole variable domain DTGVSQNPRHKITKRGQNVTFRCDPISEHNRLYWYRQTLGQGPEFLTYFQNEAQLEKSRLLSDRFSAERPKGSFSTLEIQRTEQGDSAMYLCASSFPRSPETQYFGPGTRLLVL.

This clone was seen once. V is TRBV4-3 and J is TRBJ1-6; D ambiguous. V was cut by 3 bases and J by 8 bases, with 17 bases left in between. The CDR3 is 16 amino acids. Germline V gene data show CDR1 as LGHNA and CDR2 as YSLEER. The CDR3 DNA is TGCGCCAGCAGCCAGACCGTGACTCCCCTAGATTCACCCCTCCACTTT. Its translation is CASSQTVTPLDSPLHF.

This clone was observed once. This chain joins TRBV4-3 and TRBJ1-1, with D hard to call. Deletions cut 0 bases from V and 0 bases from J, with 11 bases between. The CDR3 contains 16 residues. Germline CDR1 is LGHNA and CDR2 is YSLEER. CDR3 nucleotide sequence: TGCGCCAGCAGCCAAGATAAAATTGAGATGAACACTGAAGCTTTCTTT. This codes for CASSQDKIEMNTEAFF.

The genes are TRBV6-2 or TRBV6-3 and TRBJ2-3, with TRBD2 matching 9 bases. With V trimmed by 5 bases and J by 0 bases, 6 bases remained unmatched. Germline lookup yields CDR1 MNHEY and CDR2 SVGEGT. The CDR3 loop spans 16 amino acids. This CDR3 is CASSTRLAESTDTQYF. DNA for the CDR3: TGTGCCAGCAGTACGAGACTAGCGGAGAGCACAGATACGCAGTATTTT.